Listed here are 21 T cell receptor beta chains from one sample, sequenced in a study of blood T cell repertoires in COVID-19. Clones were sequenced by immunoSEQ multiplex PCR, and TCRdb holds only the in-frame ones, with some missing. Of approximately 80,000 clones in the sample, about 91% were seen once. Sequencing was done on a sample of peripheral blood. The receptors originated from a woman at least 80 years old with acute or convalescent COVID-19.

The rearrangement uses TRBV18 and TRBJ2-3, with TRBD2 identical over 9 bases. Trimming at V came to 2 bases and at J to 2 bases, leaving 8 bases not matched to a gene. The CDR3 is 17 amino acids. Germline loops: CDR1 KGHSH, CDR2 LQKENI. The CDR3 here is CASSPRLAEAYTDTQYF. In nucleotides, the CDR3 is TGTGCCAGCTCACCAAGACTAGCGGAAGCTTACACAGATACGCAGTATTTT.

The chain combines TRBV11-2 with TRBJ1-2, with a possible D match to TRBD1 (6 bases). The CDR3 is 15 residues long. V lost 4 bases and J lost 0, with 12 bases in between. Germline CDR1 and CDR2: SGHAT and FQNNGV. CDR3 coding DNA: TGTGCCAGCAGCTCAAACAGGGTGACTAACTATGGCTACACCTTC. This sequence encodes CASSSNRVTNYGYTF.

J is TRBJ2-7 and V is TRBV7-2; 11 bases align to TRBD1. The V segment lost 3 bases and the J segment 11 bases; nucleotides outside the gene matches: 6. This CDR3 comprises 13 residues. Germline assignment: CDR1 SGHTA and CDR2 FQGNSA. The CDR3 DNA reads as TGTGCCAGCAGCTTCTCCGGGACAGGGGGGAAGTACTTC. Translating it yields CASSFSGTGGKYF.

This sequence joins TRBV7-6 and TRBJ2-3; perhaps TRBD2 as D (6 bases). Trimming stripped 4 bases from V and 1 base from J, with 6 bases between. CDR3 length: 13 amino acids. In germline, CDR1 is SGHVS, CDR2 FNYEAQ. The DNA for the CDR3 is TGTGCCAGCAGCTCGGGGGGCACAGATACGCAGTATTTT. This translates into CASSSGGTDTQYF.

For the CDR3, the DNA is TGCGCCAGCAGCCAAGAGGGACAGGGGATGAGAGGCTACACCTTC. Translating gives CASSQEGQGMRGYTF. This chain connects TRBV4-1 to TRBJ1-2, with 10 bases identical to TRBD1. V shed 0 bases and J 8 bases; nucleotides not matched to a gene: 6. CDR1 is MGHRA and CDR2 is YSYEKL in the germline V gene. The CDR3 has 15 residues.

This chain uses TRBV6-5 with TRBJ1-3, with D perhaps matching TRBD1 (5 bases). This CDR3 has 15 residues. From germline, CDR1 is MNHEY and CDR2 SVGAGI. V was pared by 4 bases and J by 4 bases, with 14 bases between. The CDR3, as DNA: TGTGCCAGCAGTTTGAGCGGGGGAAACGGAAACACCATATATTTT. Protein sequence: CASSLSGGNGNTIYF.

The chain is built from TRBV21-1 and TRBJ1-5. TRBV21-1 represents a pseudogene. The CDR3 length is 18 residues. CDR3 region: CASSTHETGGDSNQPQHF. In nucleotides, the CDR3 is TGTGCCAGCAGCACACACGAAACGGGGGGGGATAGCAATCAGCCCCAGCATTTT.

The chain is built from TRBV19 and TRBJ2-1, with D maybe TRBD1 (6 bases). Germline loops: CDR1 LNHDA, CDR2 SQIVND (reference sequence). The CDR3 spans 15 residues. The V gene lost 4 bases and the J gene lost 2 bases, with 12 bases spanning the gap. CDR3 sequence: CASSKGVRTYNEQFF. The CDR3 DNA reads TGTGCCAGTAGTAAGGGGGTAAGGACCTACAATGAGCAGTTCTTC.

The V and J genes are TRBV5-1 and TRBJ1-2, with 10 bases that match TRBD1. V gave up 0 bases and J gave up 8 bases; unmatched junction bases: 7. This CDR3 is built from 15 residues. The V gene's germline CDR1 is SGHRS and CDR2 YFSETQ. The CDR3 spells CASSLAGDRGEGYTF. In nucleotides, the CDR3 is TGCGCCAGCAGCTTGGCCGGGGACAGGGGCGAGGGCTACACCTTC.

This sequence joins TRBV29-1 and TRBJ1-2; D gene ambiguous. The length of the CDR3 is 12 residues. V gave up 3 bases and J gave up 8 bases, with 13 bases separating them. Germline V lookup: CDR1 SQVTM, CDR2 ANQGSEA. The CDR3, as DNA: TGCAGCGTTGACATCACCGTTAGCGGCTACACCTTC. Encoded protein: CSVDITVSGYTF.

The chain is built from TRBV7-3 and TRBJ2-3; TRBD2 matches at 9 bases. The ends lost 6 bases at V and 7 bases at J; junction bases unmatched: 11. The CDR3 totals 15 residues. From germline, CDR1 is SGHTA and CDR2 FQGTGA. CDR3 nucleotides: TGTGCCAGCAGTCCGACTAGCGGCCAGGCTAATACGCAGTATTTT. It specifies CASSPTSGQANTQYF.

The chain combines TRBV30 with TRBJ2-7; 8 positions match TRBD2. Germline values: CDR1 GTSNPN, CDR2 SVGIG (reference sequence). V gave up 2 bases and J gave up 5 bases; unmatched junction bases: 2. The CDR3 sequence is 12 residues long. The CDR3 nucleotides are TGTGCCTGGAGTAGCGGGAGCAACGAGCAGTACTTC. It translates to CAWSSGSNEQYF.

The V gene is TRBV10-3, the J gene TRBJ1-3; 8 nucleotides agree with TRBD1. There are 15 residues in the CDR3. Trimming took 6 bases from V and 4 from J; bases not matched to a gene: 8. Germline loops: CDR1 ENHRY, CDR2 SYGVKD. CDR3 region: CAISGQGREGNTIYF. The DNA for the CDR3 is TGTGCCATCAGCGGACAGGGTCGAGAGGGAAACACCATATATTTT.

The chain couples TRBV12-3 or TRBV12-4 to TRBJ2-3; D is uncertain. CDR3 length: 11 residues. Trimming cost V 6 bases and J 7 bases, with 8 bases left between them. CDR3 region: CASRASNTQYF. DNA of the CDR3: TGTGCCAGCAGGGCCTCGAATACGCAGTATTTT.

This chain connects TRBV20-1 to TRBJ2-7; TRBD1 matches 8 bases. V dropped 3 bases and J dropped 5; count of bases not matched to a gene: 9. There are 14 residues in the CDR3. Per the germline V gene, CDR1 is DFQATT and CDR2 is SNEGSKA (reference sequence). The CDR3 loop is CSASSGRGQDEQYF. CDR3 nucleotide sequence: TGCAGTGCTAGTTCGGGCAGGGGGCAGGACGAGCAGTACTTC.

The chain joins TRBV2 to TRBJ2-6, with 8 nucleotides matching TRBD1. From germline, CDR1 is SNHLY and CDR2 FYNNEI. The CDR3 is made up of 15 amino acids. V shed 7 bases, J shed 2 bases, and the junction held 4 bases outside the gene matches. CDR3 in DNA: TGTGCCAGCATGACAGGGGCTGCTGGGGCCAACGTCCTGACTTTC. Its translation is CASMTGAAGANVLTF.

This clone is a singleton in its sample. The rearrangement uses TRBV7-2 and TRBJ1-1; D might be TRBD1 (6 bases). The CDR3 is 17 amino acids. V gave up 6 bases and J gave up 5 bases, with 25 bases separating them. Per germline, CDR1 SGHTA and CDR2 FQGNSA. CDR3 loop: CASRVSITGKGKTEAFF. CDR3 sequence (DNA): TGTGCCAGCAGGGTATCAATCACAGGGAAAGGGAAAACTGAAGCTTTCTTT.

This clone has a single count. The V and J genes are TRBV19 and TRBJ2-5; D possibly corresponds to TRBD2 (5 bases). This CDR3 contains 16 residues. The V end lost 1 base, the J end lost 1 base, and 13 bases lay between the germline ends. The V gene's germline CDR1 is LNHDA and CDR2 SQIVND (reference sequence). The CDR3 DNA follows: TGTGCCAGTAGTATAGGTTACGGGAACAGCCAAGAGACCCAGTACTTC. Its translation is CASSIGYGNSQETQYF.

The chain links TRBV18 to TRBJ2-3; TRBD2 matches 8 bases. Germline values: CDR1 KGHSH, CDR2 LQKENI. Trimming cost V 1 base and J 0 bases; bases outside gene matches: 6. The CDR3 length is 17 residues. CDR3: CASSPRMRGASTDTQYF. Written as DNA, the CDR3 is TGTGCCAGCTCACCACGGATGCGGGGGGCTAGCACAGATACGCAGTATTTT.

This clone has only a few counts. The CDR3 DNA sequence: TGTGCCAGCAGCCCTGGGACAGGGTCGTTGGAGACCCAGTACTTC. Translating it yields CASSPGTGSLETQYF. The gene calls are TRBV25-1 and TRBJ2-5, with 9 bases aligning to TRBD1. Germline V gene data show CDR1 as MGHDK and CDR2 as SYGVNS. J gave up 5 bases and V 6 bases, and 10 bases lay outside the gene matches. This CDR3 contains 15 residues.

V is TRBV6-5 and J is TRBJ1-1, with D possibly being TRBD1 (5 bases). V lost 0 bases to trimming and J lost 4 bases, with 6 bases between them. There are 13 residues in the CDR3. The germline V gene encodes CDR1 MNHEY and CDR2 SVGAGI. The CDR3 spells CASSYSGGTEAFF. The CDR3 nucleotides read TGTGCCAGCAGTTACTCGGGGGGCACTGAAGCTTTCTTT.